This T cell receptor (beta chain) was captured in a study of T cell repertoires in cytomegalovirus infection. Overall study: Public TCR beta signature analysis indicated the presence of both CMV infection and matching HLA type.

CDR1 LGHDT and CDR2 YNNKEL come from the germline V gene (reference sequence). This CDR3 region has 18 residues. V was clipped by 2 bases and J by 7 bases, with 23 bases between them. Study results and limitations: Dominating the ex vivo response were TCR beta clonotypes that were CMV-specific and HLA-C-restricted. Frequencies of public TCR beta families were cumulated, and this identified carriers of CMV plus the relevant HLA.

Note on this clonotype: Its antigen is still unknown.

TCRdb independently ran MiXCR on the reads; one entry per CDR3 protein. This table has around 710,000 distinct CDR3 sequences, 25% to 35% appearing once. This sequence was found in a human donor in good health (CMV status not recorded). Some clones in this sample may be carry-over from other donors' samples. Here the sequenced sample was cultured CD8+ T cells from PBMCs, taken from culture after CMV antigen stimulation. This chain uses TRBV3-1 with TRBJ2-2; D is uncertain. The DNA of the CDR3 is TGTGCCAGCAGCCAATTCGGAAATAATCGTGGGTACGGCGGGGAGCTGTTTTTT. Residues: CASSQFGNNRGYGGELFF.